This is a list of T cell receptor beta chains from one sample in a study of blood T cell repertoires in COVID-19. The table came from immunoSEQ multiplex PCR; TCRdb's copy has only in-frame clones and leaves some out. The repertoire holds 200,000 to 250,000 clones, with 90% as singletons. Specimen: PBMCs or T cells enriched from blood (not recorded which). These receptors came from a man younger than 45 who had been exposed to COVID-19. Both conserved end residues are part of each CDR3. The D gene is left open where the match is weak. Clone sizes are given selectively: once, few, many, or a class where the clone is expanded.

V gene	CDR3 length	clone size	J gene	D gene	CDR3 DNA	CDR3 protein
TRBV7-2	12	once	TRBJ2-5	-	TGTGCCAGCAGCTTTAGCATCGAGACCCAGTACTTC	CASSFSIETQYF
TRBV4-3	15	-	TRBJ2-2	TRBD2	TGCGCCAGCAGCCAATTGCGGGGGGGCCCCGGGGAGCTGTTTTTT	CASSQLRGGPGELFF
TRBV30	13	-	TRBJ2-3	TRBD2	TGTGCCTGGGAAACGGGGGGGACAGATACGCAGTATTTT	CAWETGGTDTQYF
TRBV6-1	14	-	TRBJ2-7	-	TGTGCCAGCAGTGACCTCGGGACAAGGGGCGAGCAGTACTTC	CASSDLGTRGEQYF
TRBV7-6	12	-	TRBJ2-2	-	TGTGCCAGCACCACTTCCACCGGGGAGCTGTTTTTT	CASTTSTGELFF
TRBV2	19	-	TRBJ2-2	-	TGTGCCAGCAGTGCAAGCCGAAGGGGGGAAGGGGAGGGCACCGGGGAGCTGTTTTTT	CASSASRRGEGEGTGELFF
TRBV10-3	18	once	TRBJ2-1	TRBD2	TGTGCCATCAGTGAGTACAGGTCAGGCGGGGGGGCCTTGGACGAGCAGTTCTTC	CAISEYRSGGGALDEQFF
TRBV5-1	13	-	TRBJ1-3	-	TGCGCCAGCAGCTTGGCCCCCCCGGACACCATATATTTT	CASSLAPPDTIYF
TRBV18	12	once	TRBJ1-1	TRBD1	TGTGCCAGCTCACCGGAGGGACAGGAGACTTTCTTT	CASSPEGQETFF
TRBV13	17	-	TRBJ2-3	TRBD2	TGTGCCAGCAGACCTGGACTAGCGGGGGGGCCGACAGATACGCAGTATTTT	CASRPGLAGGPTDTQYF
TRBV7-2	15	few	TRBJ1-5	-	TGTGCCAGCAGCTTAGGGCAGGCCCACAATCAGCCCCAGCATTTT	CASSLGQAHNQPQHF
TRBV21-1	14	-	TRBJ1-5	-	TGTGCCAGCACCCCCGGACAGGACAATCAGCCCCAGCATTTT	CASTPGQDNQPQHF
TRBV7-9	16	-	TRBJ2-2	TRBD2	TGTGCCAGCAGCCCACCTAGCGGGGGGTTTACCGGGGAGCTGTTTTTT	CASSPPSGGFTGELFF
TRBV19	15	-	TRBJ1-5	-	TGTGCCCGAGGGGAGGGAGCCCAGCTGAGTCAGCCCCAGCATTTT	CARGEGAQLSQPQHF
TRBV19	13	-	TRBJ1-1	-	TGTGCCAGTAGTATCAGGGGAGGGGGAGAAGCTTTCTTT	CASSIRGGGEAFF
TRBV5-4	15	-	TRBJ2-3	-	TGTGCCAGCAGCTCACAGGGAACCGGGAAAGATACGCAGTATTTT	CASSSQGTGKDTQYF
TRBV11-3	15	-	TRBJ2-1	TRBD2	TGTGCCAGCAGCTTAGCGGGGGGGTCCTACAATGAGCAGTTCTTC	CASSLAGGSYNEQFF
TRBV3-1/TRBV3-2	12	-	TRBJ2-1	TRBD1	TGTGCCAGCAGCTTGACAGGGGGGGAGCAGTTCTTC	CASSLTGGEQFF
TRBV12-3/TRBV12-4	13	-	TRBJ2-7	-	TGTGCCAGCAAACCCGCAGGGGCCTACGAGCAGTACTTC	CASKPAGAYEQYF
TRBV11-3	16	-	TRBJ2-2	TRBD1	TGTGCCAGCAGATCGAGACAGGGATCGGACACCGGGGAGCTGTTTTTT	CASRSRQGSDTGELFF
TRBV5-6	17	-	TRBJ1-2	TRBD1	TGTGCCAGCAGCTTGTATGGGACAGGGGGCCTCGGCTATGGCTACACCTTC	CASSLYGTGGLGYGYTF
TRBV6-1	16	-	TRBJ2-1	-	TGTGCCAGCAGTGAAGCGCTCGGGAACCTTTACAATGAGCAGTTCTTC	CASSEALGNLYNEQFF
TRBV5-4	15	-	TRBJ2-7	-	TGTGCCAGCAGCAGCGACAGGCCCGCACCCTACGAGCAGTACTTC	CASSSDRPAPYEQYF
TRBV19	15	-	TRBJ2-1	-	TGTGCCAGTAGTATTGGTACAGGGATCTACAATGAGCAGTTCTTC	CASSIGTGIYNEQFF
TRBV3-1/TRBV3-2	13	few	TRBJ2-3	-	TGTGCCAGCAGCCAATACTTGAGAGATACGCAGTATTTT	CASSQYLRDTQYF
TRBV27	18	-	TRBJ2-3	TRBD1	TGTGCCAGCAGTTCTACCACTGCCTCGGGACAGGTCACAGATACGCAGTATTTT	CASSSTTASGQVTDTQYF
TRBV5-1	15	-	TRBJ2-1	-	TGCGCCAGCAGCTCCACCTCCGTGGGGCACAATGAGCAGTTCTTC	CASSSTSVGHNEQFF
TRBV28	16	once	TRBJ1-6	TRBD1	TGTGCCAGCAGTTTATGGGCAGGGGGGTATAATTCACCCCTCCACTTT	CASSLWAGGYNSPLHF
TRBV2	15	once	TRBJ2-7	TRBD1	TGTGCCAGCAGGGACCTCGGGACAGGGTCTGGAGAGCAGTACTTC	CASRDLGTGSGEQYF
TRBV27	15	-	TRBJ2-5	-	TGTGCCAGCAGTTTATCCGGGCTAGCAGAAGAGACCCAGTACTTC	CASSLSGLAEETQYF
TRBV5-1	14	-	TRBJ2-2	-	TGCGCCAGCTGGAAGACAGGGAACACCGGGGAGCTGTTTTTT	CASWKTGNTGELFF